The source of this T cell receptor (beta chain) is a study of vaccination and CD4 T cells after COVID-19. Sequenced with the Oncomine TCR Beta short-read assay was DNA taken from cultured CD4+ T cells. TCRdb re-called the PCR reads through MiXCR, storing one row per CDR3 protein. The sample lists 8,000 to 10,000 distinct CDR3 sequences, roughly 61% occurring once. The CDR3 is 13 amino acids. CDR1 is LGHDT, CDR2 YNNKEL, per germline (reference sequence). Unmatched junction bases numbered 9, after V lost 0 bases and J lost 13 bases. Worth noting for this clonotype: The target antigen is unknown.

As for treatment: approximately 10-day PBMC culture with coronavirus spike peptide pools or control peptides (ViraFEST assay). The sequence was collected from a human donor who had recovered from COVID-19. V gene TRBV3-1 combines with J gene TRBJ2-7, with 7 bases lining up with TRBD2. The sequenced sample consisted of CD4+ T cells from blood, cultured in vitro. Written as DNA, the CDR3 is TGTGCCAGCAGCCAAGAGCTAGCGGATCGACGATACTTC. Its translation: CASSQELADRRYF.